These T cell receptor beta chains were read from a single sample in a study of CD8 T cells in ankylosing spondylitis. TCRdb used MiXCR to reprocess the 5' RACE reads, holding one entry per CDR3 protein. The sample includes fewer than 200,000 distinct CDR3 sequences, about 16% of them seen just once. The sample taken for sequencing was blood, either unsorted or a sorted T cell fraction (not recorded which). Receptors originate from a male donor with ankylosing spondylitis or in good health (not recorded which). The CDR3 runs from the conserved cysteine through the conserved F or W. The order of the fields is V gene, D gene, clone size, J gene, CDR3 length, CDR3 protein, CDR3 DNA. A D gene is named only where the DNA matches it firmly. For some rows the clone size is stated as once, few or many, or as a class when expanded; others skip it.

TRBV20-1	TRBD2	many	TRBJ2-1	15	CSARTSGATYNEQFF	TGCAGTGCGAGGACTAGCGGGGCCACCTACAATGAGCAGTTCTTC
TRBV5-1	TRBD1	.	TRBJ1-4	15	CASSLTGTGPEKLFF	TGCGCCAGCAGCTTGACCGGGACAGGGCCAGAAAAACTGTTTTTT
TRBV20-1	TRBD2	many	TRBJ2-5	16	CSASPGLAVIQETQYF	TGCAGTGCTTCGCCGGGACTAGCGGTGATCCAAGAGACCCAGTACTTC
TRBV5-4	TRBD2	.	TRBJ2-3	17	CASSLWTSGTSTDTQYF	TGTGCCAGCAGCCTCTGGACTAGCGGGACTAGCACAGATACGCAGTATTTT
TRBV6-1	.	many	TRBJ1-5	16	CASSPTQVGPPQPQHF	TGTGCCAGCAGTCCTACCCAGGTGGGGCCTCCTCAGCCCCAGCATTTT
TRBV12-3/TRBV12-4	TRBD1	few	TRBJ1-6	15	CASSLRQGASSPLHF	TGTGCCAGCAGTTTACGCCAGGGGGCTTCTTCACCCCTCCACTTT
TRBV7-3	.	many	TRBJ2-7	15	CASSLIPSVGYEQYF	TGTGCCAGCAGCTTAATACCCAGCGTTGGCTACGAGCAGTACTTC
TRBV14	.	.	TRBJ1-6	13	CASSPADNSPLHF	TGTGCCAGCAGCCCGGCCGACAATTCACCCCTCCACTTT
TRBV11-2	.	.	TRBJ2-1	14	CASSLETRDNEQFF	TGTGCCAGCAGCTTAGAGACTAGGGACAATGAGCAGTTCTTC
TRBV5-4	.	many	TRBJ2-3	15	CASSLGPDFADTQYF	TGTGCCAGCAGCTTAGGGCCTGACTTTGCAGATACGCAGTATTTT
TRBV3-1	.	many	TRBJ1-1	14	CASSQTVGSTEAFF	TGTGCCAGCAGCCAGACAGTGGGGAGTACTGAAGCTTTCTTT
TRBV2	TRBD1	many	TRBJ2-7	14	CASSPQGISYEQYF	TGTGCCAGCAGTCCACAGGGGATCTCCTACGAGCAGTACTTC
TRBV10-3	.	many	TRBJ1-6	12	CAISETPWALHF	TGTGCCATCAGTGAGACCCCCTGGGCCCTCCACTTT
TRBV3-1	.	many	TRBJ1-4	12	CASSQTTQKLFF	TGTGCCAGCAGCCAAACGACCCAAAAACTGTTTTTT
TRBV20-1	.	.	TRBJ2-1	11	CSARSVDEQFF	TGCAGTGCTAGATCGGTCGATGAGCAGTTCTTC
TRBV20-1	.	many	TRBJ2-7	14	CSARSPDSTYEQYF	TGCAGTGCTAGGTCTCCAGACTCAACCTACGAGCAGTACTTC
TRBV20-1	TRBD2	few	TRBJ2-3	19	CSARDLRLAGGPFTDTQYF	TGCAGTGCTAGAGATCTGAGACTAGCGGGAGGGCCCTTCACAGATACGCAGTATTTT
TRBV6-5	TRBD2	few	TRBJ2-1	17	CASSYKGLGGGDNEQFF	TGTGCCAGCAGTTACAAGGGCTTGGGGGGAGGGGACAATGAGCAGTTCTTC
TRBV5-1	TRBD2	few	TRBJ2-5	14	CASSLEAGRGTQYF	TGCGCCAGCAGCTTGGAAGCGGGACGCGGAACCCAGTACTTC
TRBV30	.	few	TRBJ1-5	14	CAWNAGLSNQPQHF	TGTGCCTGGAATGCCGGGTTGAGCAATCAGCCCCAGCATTTT
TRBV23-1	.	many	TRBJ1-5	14	CASSSPELNQPQHF	TGCGCCAGCAGTTCGCCAGAACTAAATCAGCCCCAGCATTTT
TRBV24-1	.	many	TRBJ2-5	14	CATSGLGPLETQYF	TGTGCCACCAGTGGCCTTGGTCCTCTGGAGACCCAGTACTTC
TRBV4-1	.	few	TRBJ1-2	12	CASSQEGAGYTF	TGCGCCAGCAGCCAAGAGGGGGCCGGCTACACCTTC
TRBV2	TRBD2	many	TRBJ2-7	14	CASGRTRGSYEQYF	TGTGCCAGCGGACGGACTAGGGGCTCCTACGAGCAGTACTTC
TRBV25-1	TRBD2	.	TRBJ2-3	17	CASSSNRSGIITDTQYF	TGTGCCAGCAGTTCTAACCGTAGCGGGATCATCACAGATACGCAGTATTTT
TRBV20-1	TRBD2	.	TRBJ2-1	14	CSALTTSGSNEQFF	TGCAGTGCTCTCACGACTAGCGGGAGCAATGAGCAGTTCTTC
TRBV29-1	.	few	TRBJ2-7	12	CSVRQSILEQYF	TGCAGCGTTCGCCAATCCATCCTCGAGCAGTACTTC
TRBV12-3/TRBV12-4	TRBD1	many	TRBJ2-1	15	CASSLSQGAGDEQFF	TGTGCCAGCAGTTTGTCACAGGGGGCCGGAGATGAGCAGTTCTTC
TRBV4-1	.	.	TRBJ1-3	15	CASSSRQDSGNTIYF	TGCGCCAGCAGCTCCCGACAGGACTCTGGAAACACCATATATTTT
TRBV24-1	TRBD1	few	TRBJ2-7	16	CATSEAIRDRGYEQYF	TGTGCCACCAGTGAGGCAATTCGGGACAGGGGTTACGAGCAGTACTTC
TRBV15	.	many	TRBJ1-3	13	CATSRDPGNTIYF	TGTGCCACCAGCAGAGATCCGGGGAACACCATATATTTT
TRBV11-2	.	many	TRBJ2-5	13	CASSLEVIETQYF	TGTGCCAGCAGCTTGGAGGTTATTGAGACCCAGTACTTC
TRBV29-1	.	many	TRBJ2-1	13	CSVPTSSDNEQFF	TGCAGCGTGCCTACCTCTAGTGACAATGAGCAGTTCTTC
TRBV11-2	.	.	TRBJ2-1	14	CASSLGGEYNEQFF	TGTGCCAGCAGCTTAGGAGGGGAATACAATGAGCAGTTCTTC
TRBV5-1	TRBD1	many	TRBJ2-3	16	CASSLNRDRATDTQYF	TGCGCCAGCAGCCTAAACCGGGACAGGGCCACAGATACGCAGTATTTT
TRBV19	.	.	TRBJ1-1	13	CASSIQVSTEAFF	TGTGCCAGTAGTATACAGGTCAGCACTGAAGCTTTCTTT
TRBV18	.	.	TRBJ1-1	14	CASSPSRANSEAFF	TGTGCCAGCTCACCATCCAGGGCGAACTCTGAAGCTTTCTTT
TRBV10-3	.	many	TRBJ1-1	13	CAIRGDANTEAFF	TGTGCCATCAGGGGGGACGCAAACACTGAAGCTTTCTTT
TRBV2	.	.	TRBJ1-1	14	CASSEAGRGTEAFF	TGTGCCAGCAGTGAAGCAGGGCGGGGCACTGAAGCTTTCTTT
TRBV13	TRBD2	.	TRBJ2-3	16	CASSSSLAGVTDTQYF	TGTGCCAGCAGCTCCTCCCTTGCGGGAGTCACAGATACGCAGTATTTT
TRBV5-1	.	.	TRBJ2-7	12	CASSFGLDEQYF	TGCGCCAGCAGCTTCGGCTTGGACGAGCAGTACTTC
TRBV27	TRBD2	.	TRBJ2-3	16	CANSEGRGTQRDTQYF	TGTGCCAACAGCGAAGGGCGGGGGACCCAAAGGGATACGCAGTATTTT
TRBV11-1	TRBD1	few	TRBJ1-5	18	CASSPENRQGYSNQPQHF	TGTGCCAGCAGCCCAGAGAACCGACAGGGCTATAGCAATCAGCCCCAGCATTTT
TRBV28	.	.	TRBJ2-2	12	CASTHPAGELFF	TGTGCCAGCACCCACCCTGCCGGGGAGCTGTTTTTT
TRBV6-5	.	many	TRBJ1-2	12	CASSTGNYGYTF	TGTGCCAGCAGTACAGGGAACTATGGCTACACCTTC
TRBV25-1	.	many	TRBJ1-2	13	CASSESTDYGYTF	TGTGCCAGCAGTGAATCTACAGATTATGGCTACACCTTC
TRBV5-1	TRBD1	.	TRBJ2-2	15	CASSGTGGETGELFF	TGCGCCAGCAGCGGGACAGGGGGCGAAACCGGGGAGCTGTTTTTT
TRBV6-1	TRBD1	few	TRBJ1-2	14	CASAGQGRIYGYTF	TGTGCCAGCGCCGGACAGGGACGAATCTATGGCTACACCTTC
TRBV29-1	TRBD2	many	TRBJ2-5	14	CSVEGGPSGSPQYF	TGCAGCGTTGAAGGGGGCCCTAGCGGGAGCCCTCAGTACTTC
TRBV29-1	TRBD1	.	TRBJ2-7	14	CSVEKGAPSYEQYF	TGCAGCGTTGAAAAGGGGGCACCCTCCTACGAGCAGTACTTC
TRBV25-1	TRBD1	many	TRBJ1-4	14	CASSVGGQGEKLFF	TGTGCCAGCAGTGTGGGGGGACAGGGGGAAAAACTGTTTTTT
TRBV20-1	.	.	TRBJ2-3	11	CSVRGGDTQYF	TGCAGTGTCAGGGGGGGAGATACGCAGTATTTT
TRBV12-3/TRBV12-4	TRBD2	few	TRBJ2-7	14	CASSLRLAGGEQYF	TGTGCCAGCAGTTTGCGTCTAGCGGGAGGCGAGCAGTACTTC
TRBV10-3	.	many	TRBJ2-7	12	CAISSVVYEQYF	TGTGCCATCTCAAGCGTGGTCTACGAGCAGTACTTC
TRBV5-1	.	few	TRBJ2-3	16	CASSLTSRLRTDTQYF	TGCGCCAGCAGCTTGACTAGCAGACTTAGGACAGATACGCAGTATTTT